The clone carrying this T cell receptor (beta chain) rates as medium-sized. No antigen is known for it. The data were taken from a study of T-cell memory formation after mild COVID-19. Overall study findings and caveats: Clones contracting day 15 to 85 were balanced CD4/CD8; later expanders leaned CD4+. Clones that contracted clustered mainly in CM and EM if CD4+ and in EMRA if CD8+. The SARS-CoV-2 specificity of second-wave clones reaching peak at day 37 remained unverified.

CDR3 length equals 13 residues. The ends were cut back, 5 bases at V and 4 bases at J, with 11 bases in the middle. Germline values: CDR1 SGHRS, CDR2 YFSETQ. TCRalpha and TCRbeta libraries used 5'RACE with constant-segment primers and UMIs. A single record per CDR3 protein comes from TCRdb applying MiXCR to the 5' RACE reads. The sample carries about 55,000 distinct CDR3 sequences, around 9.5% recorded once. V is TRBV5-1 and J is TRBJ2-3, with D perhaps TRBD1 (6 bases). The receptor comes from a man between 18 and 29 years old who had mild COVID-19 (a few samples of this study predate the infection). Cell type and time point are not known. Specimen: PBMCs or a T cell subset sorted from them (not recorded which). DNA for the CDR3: TGCGCCAGCAGTCCCGAGGGGGCAGATACGCAGTATTTT. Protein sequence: CASSPEGADTQYF.